The sequence of this T cell receptor (beta chain) was determined in a study of molecular identifiers for immune sequencing clone quantification. Regarding the study as a whole: It was shown that clones above 20 RNA copies held over 98% of effector molecules, but under 1% in naive cells. Clone sizes that are highly expanded could be underestimated when identical TCR molecules share a barcode.

Naive CD8 T cells were FACS-sorted by CD8+CD4-CCR7+CD45RA+ markers. J gave up 3 bases and V 4 bases, and 6 bases lay outside the gene matches. The CDR3 contains 14 residues. CDR1 is SGHNT and CDR2 is YYREEE in the germline V gene (reference sequence). Previously published methods and listed TCR primers were used for the bulk TCR libraries. TCRdb redid the calling of the PCR reads with MiXCR, one entry per CDR3 protein. The sample includes around 300,000 distinct CDR3 sequences, about 23% seen only once; the top ten take about 0.74%. This clonotype came up many times. What it binds is unknown. The sample taken for sequencing was naive CD8+ T cells from blood, with Jurkat cell RNA spiked in. Subset: FACS-sorted CD8+CD4-CCR7+CD45RA+ naive T cells. The source of this sequence is a human donor in good health. Some libraries in this study had Jurkat cell RNA spiked in. V gene TRBV5-4 combines with J gene TRBJ2-7; 8 bases fit TRBD1. The CDR3 DNA sequence: TGTGCCAGCAGCCCCGGACAGGGACTCTACGAGCAGTACTTC. Its protein is CASSPGQGLYEQYF.